What follows are 15 T cell receptor beta chains derived from one specimen sequenced in a study of patients and donors after allogeneic stem cell transplantation. MiXCR, run by TCRdb on the RT-PCR reads, gives a single entry per CDR3 protein. The sample yields under 200,000 distinct CDR3 sequences, over 25% seen once. Sequencing input: blood, either unsorted or a sorted T cell fraction (not recorded which). All receptors come from a human donor who was either an allogeneic HSCT recipient or a stem cell or donor lymphocyte infusion donor (not recorded which). It is not recorded whose cells these are; they may come from a transplant donor.

The gene calls are TRBV20-1 and TRBJ2-1; TRBD1 aligns across 7 bases. CDR1 and CDR2 (germline): DFQATT, SNEGSKA (reference sequence). V dropped 6 bases and J dropped 0; count of bases not matched to a gene: 5. The CDR3 is made up of 14 amino acids. The CDR3 loop reads CSAVGQTSYNEQFF. The DNA of the CDR3 is TGCAGTGCCGTGGGACAGACCTCCTACAATGAGCAGTTCTTC.

The chain uses TRBV4-3 and TRBJ2-2; 10 nucleotides match TRBD2. CDR3 length equals 15 residues. V dropped 4 bases and J dropped 9; count of bases not matched to a gene: 8. Germline V gene sequence: CDR1 LGHNA, CDR2 YSLEER. This chain's CDR3 is CASSRLLAGSRELFF. CDR3 in DNA: TGCGCCAGCAGCCGGTTACTAGCGGGGTCACGGGAGCTGTTTTTT.

This clonotype was detected a few times. The J gene is TRBJ1-5, the V gene TRBV4-1; TRBD1 might be the D (5 bases). Between the trimmed V and J ends, which lost 3 bases and 3 bases, there was a span of 9 bases. The CDR3 consists of 14 residues. Looked up from germline, CDR1 is MGHRA and CDR2 is YSYEKL. CDR3 in amino acids: CASSHPGNNQPQHF. For the CDR3, the DNA is TGCGCCAGCAGCCACCCAGGGAACAATCAGCCCCAGCATTTT.

This clonotype was seen more than once but under ten times. The chain employs TRBV10-3 and TRBJ2-7, with D possibly being TRBD1 (6 bases). There are 13 residues in the CDR3. The V and J ends lost 4 bases and 5 bases respectively, with 12 bases between them. CDR1 and CDR2 (germline): ENHRY, SYGVKD. CDR3 region: CAISAGRGDEQYF. The CDR3 DNA reads TGTGCCATCAGTGCGGGCAGGGGCGACGAGCAGTACTTC.

This clonotype has more than one count but fewer than ten. The chain links TRBV4-3 to TRBJ2-7; weak D call: TRBD2 (5 bases). Trimming pared 0 bases from V and 3 bases from J, leaving 15 bases between. This CDR3 contains 16 residues. Germline CDR1 LGHNA, CDR2 YSLEER. The CDR3 sequence is CASSQDTRVPFYEQYF. The CDR3 DNA follows: TGCGCCAGCAGCCAAGATACGAGGGTCCCGTTCTACGAGCAGTACTTC.

This clonotype occurred a few times. V and J are TRBV6-2 or TRBV6-3 and TRBJ2-1; tentatively, D is TRBD1 (5 bases). CDR3 length equals 12 residues. The V and J ends lost 6 bases and 7 bases respectively, with 10 bases between them. Germline values: CDR1 MNHEY, CDR2 SVGEGT. Here the CDR3 reads CASRGVQNEQFF. Written as DNA, the CDR3 is TGTGCCAGCAGAGGGGTACAGAATGAGCAGTTCTTC.

This clonotype was seen a few times. The CDR3 region has the DNA TGTGCCAGCAGAAGTGGGGGATCGAACTATGGCTACACCTTC. Residues: CASRSGGSNYGYTF. V gene TRBV28 combines with J gene TRBJ1-2; D perhaps matches TRBD1 (5 bases). V was shortened by 6 bases and J by 2 bases, with 13 bases between the two germline ends. Germline-derived CDR1 and CDR2 are MDHEN and SYDVKM. The CDR3 has 14 residues.

This clonotype was observed at least ten times. This chain uses TRBV20-1 with TRBJ1-2, with TRBD1 identical over 7 bases. The CDR3 contains 12 residues. V lost 5 bases to trimming and J lost 6 bases; unmatched junction nucleotides: 6. Germline CDR1 is DFQATT and CDR2 is SNEGSKA (reference sequence). This CDR3 is CSAPDRFHGYTF. CDR3 DNA sequence: TGCAGTGCTCCGGACAGGTTTCATGGCTACACCTTC.

The genes are TRBV28 and TRBJ1-5, with TRBD1 identical over 8 bases. V lost 7 bases and J lost 9; bases outside the gene matches: 11. Germline CDR1 and CDR2: MDHEN and SYDVKM. This CDR3 is built from 14 residues. The CDR3 loop is CASKARGRMGPQHF. In DNA form, the CDR3 reads TGTGCCAGCAAAGCCAGGGGGCGTATGGGGCCCCAGCATTTT.

The table lists this clonotype with a few counts. This chain links TRBV5-1 with TRBJ2-5; 13 bases line up with TRBD2. V shed 0 bases and J 1 base; nucleotides not matched to a gene: 0. Looked up from germline, CDR1 is SGHRS and CDR2 is YFSETQ. CDR3 length equals 16 residues. For the CDR3, the DNA is TGCGCCAGCAGCTTGGGACTAGCGGGGGGCCAAGAGACCCAGTACTTC. Translated: CASSLGLAGGQETQYF.

At least ten counts were recorded for this clonotype. The chain has TRBV2 and TRBJ1-3; 9 bases fit TRBD1. V shed 9 bases, J shed 2 bases, and the junction held 2 bases outside the gene matches. The CDR3 sequence is 13 residues long. From germline, CDR1 is SNHLY and CDR2 FYNNEI. CDR3 DNA: TGTGCCAGTGGGACAGGGCCTGGAAACACCATATATTTT. It yields the protein CASGTGPGNTIYF.

V and J are TRBV3-1 and TRBJ2-2; unclear D gene. The CDR3 totals 13 residues. In germline, CDR1 is LGHDT, CDR2 YNNKEL (reference sequence). The V and J ends lost 3 bases and 5 bases respectively, with 7 bases between them. As DNA, the CDR3 is TGTGCCAGCAGCCACTCAGCGACCGGGGAGCTGTTTTTT. The encoded protein is CASSHSATGELFF.

J is TRBJ2-1 and V is TRBV20-1; D unclear. From germline, CDR1 is DFQATT and CDR2 SNEGSKA (reference sequence). The CDR3 spans 10 residues. The CDR3 DNA reads as TGCAGGGTACGACGGAATGAGCAGTTCTTC. Translated, it gives CRVRRNEQFF.

This clonotype is a singleton in its sample. This CDR3 is missing its conserved last phenylalanine or tryptophan, likely due to a read error. V is TRBV7-2 and J is TRBJ2-5, with D maybe TRBD2 (6 bases). The germline V gene encodes CDR1 SGHTA and CDR2 FQGNSA. Trimming pared 5 bases from V and 1 base from J, leaving 14 bases between. The CDR3 totals 15 residues. For the CDR3, the DNA is TGTGCCAGCAGCCAAAGCGGGTTACCCCAAGAGACCCAGTACTCC. It is translated as CASSQSGLPQETQYS.

This clonotype was detected many times. The chain uses TRBV27 and TRBJ1-2, with D maybe TRBD1 (6 bases). The ends were cut back, 8 bases at V and 7 bases at J, with 20 bases in the middle. This CDR3 comprises 14 residues. CDR1 and CDR2 from the germline V gene are MNHEY and SMNVEV (reference sequence). The CDR3 region has the DNA TGTGCCAGCGCGGGGGCGCCAGAGGGGAGTGGCTACACCTTC. It codes for CASAGAPEGSGYTF.